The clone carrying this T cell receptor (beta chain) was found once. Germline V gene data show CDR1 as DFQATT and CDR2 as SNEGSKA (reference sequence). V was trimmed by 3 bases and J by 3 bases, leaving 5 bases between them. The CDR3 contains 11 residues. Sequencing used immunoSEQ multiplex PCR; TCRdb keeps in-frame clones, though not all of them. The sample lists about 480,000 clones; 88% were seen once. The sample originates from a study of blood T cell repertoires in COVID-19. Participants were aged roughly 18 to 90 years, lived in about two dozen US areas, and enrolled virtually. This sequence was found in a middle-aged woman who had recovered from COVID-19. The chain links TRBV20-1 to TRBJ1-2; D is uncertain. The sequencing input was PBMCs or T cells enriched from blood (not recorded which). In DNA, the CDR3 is TGCAGTGCTAGTCTCGACTATGGCTACACCTTC. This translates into CSASLDYGYTF.